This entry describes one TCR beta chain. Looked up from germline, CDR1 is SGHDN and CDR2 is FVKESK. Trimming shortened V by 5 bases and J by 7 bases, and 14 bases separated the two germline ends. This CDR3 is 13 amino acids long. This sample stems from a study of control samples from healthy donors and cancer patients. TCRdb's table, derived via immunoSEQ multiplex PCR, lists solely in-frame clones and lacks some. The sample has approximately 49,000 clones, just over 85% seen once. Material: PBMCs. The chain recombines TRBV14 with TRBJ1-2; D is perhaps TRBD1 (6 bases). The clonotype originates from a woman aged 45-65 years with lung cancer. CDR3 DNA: TGTGCCAGCAGCTTACAGGGAATTCGTGGCTACACCTTC. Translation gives CASSLQGIRGYTF. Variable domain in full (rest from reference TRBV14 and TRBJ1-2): EAGVTQFPSHSVIEKGQTVTLRCDPISGHDNLYWYRRVMGKEIKFLLHFVKESKQDESGMPNNRFLAERTGGTYSTLKVQPAELEDSGVYFCASSLQGIRGYTFGSGTRLTVV.